This T cell receptor (beta chain) was profiled in a study of blood T cell repertoires in COVID-19. The junction had 10 bases not matched to a gene; V was cut back by 7 bases and J by 4 bases. Per the germline V gene, CDR1 is MNHEY and CDR2 is SVGAGI. This CDR3 contains 15 residues. Using immunoSEQ multiplex PCR, the repertoire was profiled, and TCRdb retains in-frame clones only, with some absent. The sample lists about 280,000 clones; approximately 89% were seen once. The rearrangement uses TRBV6-5 and TRBJ2-1; TRBD1 matches at 7 bases. Specimen: PBMCs or T cells enriched from blood (not recorded which). The clonotype comes from a middle-aged man who had been exposed to COVID-19. Here the CDR3 reads CASKPGTEDYNEQFF. In DNA, the CDR3 is TGTGCCAGCAAACCCGGGACAGAGGATTACAATGAGCAGTTCTTC.